Listed below are T cell receptor beta chains from one sample, sequenced in a study of T cell responses to AZD1222 COVID-19 vaccine. Data came from immunoSEQ multiplex PCR; TCRdb stores just in-frame clones and leaves some out. The data show roughly 60,000 clones, roughly 80% seen once. Sequencing was performed on peripheral blood, taken 28 days after the second AZD1222 dose. The receptors originated from an adult who received the AZD1222 COVID-19 vaccine. CDR3s include the opening cysteine and the closing phenylalanine or tryptophan. Fields, in order: clone size, J gene, V gene, D gene, CDR3 protein, CDR3 DNA. D genes are given only for firm matches. Only part of the rows carry a size: once, few, many, or a class if the clone is expanded.

abundance: .; j_gene: TRBJ2-6; v_gene: TRBV19; d_gene: .; CDR3aa: CASSITHSGANVLTF; CDR3nt: TGTGCCAGTAGTATAACACACTCTGGGGCCAACGTCCTGACTTTC
abundance: .; j_gene: TRBJ2-7; v_gene: TRBV6-5; d_gene: .; CDR3aa: CASSRGVGEQYF; CDR3nt: TGTGCCAGCAGCCGAGGGGTAGGGGAGCAGTACTTC
abundance: .; j_gene: TRBJ1-5; v_gene: TRBV5-6; d_gene: .; CDR3aa: CASSLWERDQPQHF; CDR3nt: TGTGCCAGCAGCTTGTGGGAGAGGGATCAGCCCCAGCATTTT
abundance: .; j_gene: TRBJ1-5; v_gene: TRBV7-8; d_gene: .; CDR3aa: CASSYIRGSNQPQHF; CDR3nt: TGTGCCAGCAGTTATATACGCGGGAGCAATCAGCCCCAGCATTTT
abundance: .; j_gene: TRBJ2-7; v_gene: TRBV3-1/TRBV3-2; d_gene: .; CDR3aa: CASSRREAYEQYF; CDR3nt: TGTGCCAGCAGCCGCAGGGAAGCCTACGAGCAGTACTTC
abundance: .; j_gene: TRBJ2-7; v_gene: TRBV7-8; d_gene: .; CDR3aa: CASSLAKSYEQYF; CDR3nt: TGTGCCAGCAGCTTAGCGAAGAGCTACGAGCAGTACTTC
abundance: .; j_gene: TRBJ2-1; v_gene: TRBV7-9; d_gene: .; CDR3aa: CASSIYAGSSYNEQFF; CDR3nt: TGTGCCAGCAGCATCTACGCAGGGAGCTCCTACAATGAGCAGTTCTTC
abundance: .; j_gene: TRBJ1-3; v_gene: TRBV4-1; d_gene: TRBD1; CDR3aa: CASSQDGGTGFTGNTIYF; CDR3nt: TGCGCCAGCAGCCAAGATGGGGGGACAGGTTTTACTGGAAACACCATATATTTT
abundance: .; j_gene: TRBJ1-2; v_gene: TRBV7-2; d_gene: .; CDR3aa: CASSLTENYGYTF; CDR3nt: TGTGCCAGCAGCCTGACAGAGAACTATGGCTACACCTTC
abundance: .; j_gene: TRBJ1-2; v_gene: TRBV9; d_gene: .; CDR3aa: CASSPRMTNYGYTF; CDR3nt: TGTGCCAGCAGCCCACGGATGACTAACTATGGCTACACCTTC
abundance: .; j_gene: TRBJ1-5; v_gene: TRBV12-2; d_gene: .; CDR3aa: CASRCGTGARSNQPQHF; CDR3nt: TGTGCAAGTCGCTGCGGGACAGGGGCCCGTTCCAATCAGCCCCAGCATTTT
abundance: few; j_gene: TRBJ1-6; v_gene: TRBV2; d_gene: TRBD1; CDR3aa: CASNWDRGNSPLHF; CDR3nt: TGTGCCAGCAATTGGGACAGGGGTAATTCACCCCTCCACTTT
abundance: .; j_gene: TRBJ1-3; v_gene: TRBV7-7; d_gene: .; CDR3aa: CASSLSPENTIYF; CDR3nt: TGTGCTAGCAGCTTATCTCCCGAAAACACCATATATTTT
abundance: .; j_gene: TRBJ2-5; v_gene: TRBV7-2; d_gene: .; CDR3aa: CASSLKEWAPQYF; CDR3nt: TGTGCCAGCAGCTTAAAAGAATGGGCACCCCAGTACTTC
abundance: .; j_gene: TRBJ2-2; v_gene: TRBV24-1; d_gene: TRBD1; CDR3aa: CATSDADRGPGGELFF; CDR3nt: TGTGCCACCAGTGACGCGGACAGGGGGCCTGGCGGGGAGCTGTTTTTT
abundance: .; j_gene: TRBJ1-2; v_gene: TRBV5-4; d_gene: .; CDR3aa: CASSPEGSSSYGYTF; CDR3nt: TGTGCCAGCAGCCCCGAAGGGTCGTCTTCCTATGGCTACACCTTC
abundance: .; j_gene: TRBJ2-2; v_gene: TRBV30; d_gene: .; CDR3aa: CAWSVTGYTGELFF; CDR3nt: TGTGCCTGGAGTGTCACAGGATACACCGGGGAGCTGTTTTTT
abundance: few; j_gene: TRBJ1-4; v_gene: TRBV30; d_gene: TRBD1; CDR3aa: CAWTSGTGDEKLFF; CDR3nt: TGTGCCTGGACCTCCGGGACAGGGGATGAAAAACTGTTTTTT
abundance: .; j_gene: TRBJ1-6; v_gene: TRBV7-2; d_gene: .; CDR3aa: CASSLDRRSYNSPLHF; CDR3nt: TGTGCCAGCAGCTTAGACAGGAGAAGCTATAATTCACCCCTCCACTTT
abundance: .; j_gene: TRBJ2-7; v_gene: TRBV18; d_gene: TRBD1; CDR3aa: CASSPDAFGTGSYEQYF; CDR3nt: TGTGCCAGCTCACCGGATGCCTTTGGGACAGGCAGCTACGAGCAGTACTTC
abundance: .; j_gene: TRBJ1-5; v_gene: TRBV27; d_gene: .; CDR3aa: CASSYRPLEPQHF; CDR3nt: TGTGCCAGCAGTTACAGACCTCTAGAGCCCCAGCATTTT
abundance: .; j_gene: TRBJ1-1; v_gene: TRBV7-9; d_gene: .; CDR3aa: CASSYGTMNTEAFF; CDR3nt: TGTGCCAGCAGTTACGGGACAATGAACACTGAAGCTTTCTTT
abundance: .; j_gene: TRBJ1-6; v_gene: TRBV27; d_gene: .; CDR3aa: CASSWDPERSPLHF; CDR3nt: TGTGCCAGCAGTTGGGACCCCGAACGATCACCCCTCCACTTT
abundance: .; j_gene: TRBJ1-1; v_gene: TRBV28; d_gene: TRBD1; CDR3aa: CASRPVTGFSEAFF; CDR3nt: TGTGCCAGCAGGCCCGTGACAGGGTTTAGTGAAGCTTTCTTT
abundance: .; j_gene: TRBJ1-4; v_gene: TRBV19; d_gene: TRBD1; CDR3aa: CASRDRTINEKLFF; CDR3nt: TGTGCCAGTAGGGACAGGACTATTAATGAAAAACTGTTTTTT
abundance: .; j_gene: TRBJ1-5; v_gene: TRBV19; d_gene: .; CDR3aa: CASRGQGRGNQPQHF; CDR3nt: TGTGCCAGTAGGGGTCAGGGTAGGGGCAATCAGCCCCAGCATTTT
abundance: .; j_gene: TRBJ2-1; v_gene: TRBV6-5; d_gene: TRBD1; CDR3aa: CASSSDRASYNEQFF; CDR3nt: TGTGCCAGCAGTTCCGACAGGGCGTCGTACAATGAGCAGTTCTTC
abundance: .; j_gene: TRBJ1-5; v_gene: TRBV9; d_gene: .; CDR3aa: CASSVGHSNQPQHF; CDR3nt: TGTGCCAGCAGCGTAGGACATAGCAATCAGCCCCAGCATTTT
abundance: .; j_gene: TRBJ2-7; v_gene: TRBV11-3; d_gene: .; CDR3aa: CASSSDTYEQYF; CDR3nt: TGTGCCAGCAGCTCAGACACCTACGAGCAGTACTTC
abundance: .; j_gene: TRBJ2-7; v_gene: TRBV7-9; d_gene: .; CDR3aa: CASSPDSFWEQYF; CDR3nt: TGTGCCAGCAGCCCTGACAGTTTCTGGGAGCAGTACTTC
abundance: .; j_gene: TRBJ1-3; v_gene: TRBV7-9; d_gene: .; CDR3aa: CASSLGPRVDTIYF; CDR3nt: TGTGCCAGCAGCTTAGGGCCCCGGGTGGACACCATATATTTT
abundance: .; j_gene: TRBJ1-2; v_gene: TRBV6-6; d_gene: .; CDR3aa: CASSQKQGGSYGYTF; CDR3nt: TGTGCCAGCAGCCAGAAGCAGGGAGGATCCTATGGCTACACCTTC
abundance: .; j_gene: TRBJ2-7; v_gene: TRBV7-2; d_gene: .; CDR3aa: CASSLVGPGRHEQYF; CDR3nt: TGTGCCAGCAGCTTAGTTGGGCCAGGGAGGCACGAGCAGTACTTC
abundance: .; j_gene: TRBJ1-2; v_gene: TRBV5-1; d_gene: .; CDR3aa: CASSLSQGGGGYTF; CDR3nt: TGCGCCAGCAGCCTAAGCCAGGGCGGGGGAGGCTACACCTTC
abundance: few; j_gene: TRBJ1-2; v_gene: TRBV3-1/TRBV3-2; d_gene: .; CDR3aa: CASSQAPRSRYTF; CDR3nt: TGTGCCAGCAGCCAAGCCCCTCGTAGCCGCTACACCTTC
abundance: few; j_gene: TRBJ1-1; v_gene: TRBV5-4; d_gene: .; CDR3aa: CASSFLGGRSPEAFF; CDR3nt: TGTGCCAGCAGCTTCCTCGGGGGTCGGTCCCCTGAAGCTTTCTTT
abundance: .; j_gene: TRBJ1-6; v_gene: TRBV6-5; d_gene: TRBD1; CDR3aa: CASSPQGATPTTLHF; CDR3nt: TGTGCCAGCAGTCCCCAGGGGGCCACTCCTACGACCCTCCACTTT
abundance: .; j_gene: TRBJ2-2; v_gene: TRBV3-1/TRBV3-2; d_gene: TRBD1; CDR3aa: CASSQRDRNTGELFF; CDR3nt: TGTGCCAGCAGCCAAAGGGACAGGAACACCGGGGAGCTGTTTTTT
abundance: .; j_gene: TRBJ2-1; v_gene: TRBV5-5; d_gene: .; CDR3aa: CASSWDWSSYNEQFF; CDR3nt: TGTGCCAGCAGCTGGGACTGGAGCTCCTACAATGAGCAGTTCTTC
abundance: .; j_gene: TRBJ2-3; v_gene: TRBV4-1; d_gene: TRBD1; CDR3aa: CASSRGQGATGDTQYF; CDR3nt: TGCGCCAGCAGCCGCGGACAGGGGGCGACTGGAGATACGCAGTATTTT
abundance: .; j_gene: TRBJ2-6; v_gene: TRBV7-9; d_gene: TRBD1; CDR3aa: CASSRGGQGAGANVLTF; CDR3nt: TGTGCCAGCAGCCGAGGTGGACAGGGGGCTGGGGCCAACGTCCTGACTTTC
abundance: once; j_gene: TRBJ1-5; v_gene: TRBV6-1; d_gene: .; CDR3aa: CASRPGSNQPQHF; CDR3nt: TGTGCCAGCAGACCGGGATCGAATCAGCCCCAGCATTTT
abundance: .; j_gene: TRBJ2-1; v_gene: TRBV4-2; d_gene: .; CDR3aa: CASSQDADHNEQFF; CDR3nt: TGTGCCAGCAGCCAAGATGCGGATCACAATGAGCAGTTCTTC
abundance: .; j_gene: TRBJ1-1; v_gene: TRBV2; d_gene: TRBD1; CDR3aa: CASSGTGGLSTEAFF; CDR3nt: TGTGCCAGCAGCGGGACAGGGGGCTTGAGCACTGAAGCTTTCTTT
abundance: .; j_gene: TRBJ1-1; v_gene: TRBV3-1/TRBV3-2; d_gene: .; CDR3aa: CASSPLVGNTEAFF; CDR3nt: TGTGCCAGCAGCCCCCTGGTGGGGAACACTGAAGCTTTCTTT
abundance: once; j_gene: TRBJ2-1; v_gene: TRBV5-6; d_gene: TRBD1; CDR3aa: CASSASFARTGHDEQFF; CDR3nt: TGTGCCAGCAGCGCCTCCTTCGCCCGGACAGGGCATGATGAGCAGTTCTTC
abundance: .; j_gene: TRBJ1-6; v_gene: TRBV3-1/TRBV3-2; d_gene: TRBD1; CDR3aa: CASSATGGANSPLHF; CDR3nt: TGTGCCAGCAGCGCTACAGGGGGGGCTAATTCACCCCTCCACTTT
abundance: few; j_gene: TRBJ2-2; v_gene: TRBV12-3/TRBV12-4; d_gene: .; CDR3aa: CASTRQGPGELFF; CDR3nt: TGTGCCAGCACCCGGCAGGGGCCCGGGGAGCTGTTTTTT
abundance: .; j_gene: TRBJ2-7; v_gene: TRBV7-2; d_gene: .; CDR3aa: CASSPRRRGADYEQYF; CDR3nt: TGTGCCAGCAGCCCGAGGCGGCGCGGAGCCGACTACGAGCAGTACTTC
abundance: once; j_gene: TRBJ2-5; v_gene: TRBV7-4; d_gene: .; CDR3aa: CASSLEAATQYF; CDR3nt: TGTGCCAGCAGCTTAGAGGCCGCGACCCAGTACTTC
abundance: few; j_gene: TRBJ2-5; v_gene: TRBV7-6; d_gene: .; CDR3aa: CASSFVLSGMGETQYF; CDR3nt: TGTGCCAGCAGCTTTGTCCTCTCCGGGATGGGGGAGACCCAGTACTTC
abundance: .; j_gene: TRBJ2-1; v_gene: TRBV7-9; d_gene: TRBD2; CDR3aa: CASSLLAGDPNEQFF; CDR3nt: TGTGCCAGCAGCTTGCTAGCGGGGGATCCCAATGAGCAGTTCTTC
abundance: once; j_gene: TRBJ2-1; v_gene: TRBV5-4; d_gene: TRBD2; CDR3aa: CASSSERGRRNEQFF; CDR3nt: TGTGCCAGCAGCTCGGAGCGGGGGAGGCGCAATGAGCAGTTCTTC
abundance: .; j_gene: TRBJ1-4; v_gene: TRBV10-3; d_gene: TRBD1; CDR3aa: CAISESGQGGEKLFF; CDR3nt: TGTGCCATCAGTGAGTCCGGACAGGGCGGTGAAAAACTGTTTTTT
abundance: .; j_gene: TRBJ1-1; v_gene: TRBV6-1; d_gene: .; CDR3aa: CASSEVKPNTEAFF; CDR3nt: TGTGCCAGCAGTGAAGTCAAGCCGAACACTGAAGCTTTCTTT
abundance: .; j_gene: TRBJ2-7; v_gene: TRBV7-8; d_gene: .; CDR3aa: CASSRDEYYEQYF; CDR3nt: TGTGCCAGCAGCCGGGACGAGTACTATGAGCAGTACTTC
abundance: once; j_gene: TRBJ1-2; v_gene: TRBV3-1/TRBV3-2; d_gene: .; CDR3aa: CASSQETTVAGYTF; CDR3nt: TGTGCCAGCAGCCAAGAAACGACGGTGGCCGGCTACACCTTC